This entry is about one TCR beta chain. V lost 7 bases and J 7 bases, leaving 16 bases between the germline ends. The CDR3 loop spans 13 amino acids. CDR1 and CDR2 from the germline V gene are SNHLY and FYNNEI. This entry comes from a study of cytomegalovirus exposure and HLA in healthy donors. Vbeta (60) and Jbeta (13) primers were used in the PCR. Profiled with immunoSEQ multiplex PCR; TCRdb holds only in-frame clones, not every one. The table shows roughly 190,000 clones, with around 80% occurring only once. V is TRBV2 and J is TRBJ1-2; tentatively, D is TRBD1 (6 bases). This TCR derives from a woman aged 30 to 39 in good health and CMV-seropositive. Sequenced input: PBMCs. The CDR3 region has the DNA TGTGCCAGCACGACAACAGGGAGTTCTGGCTACACCTTC. Protein: CASTTTGSSGYTF.